Listed here are 24 T cell receptor beta chains from one sample, sequenced in a study of multiple sclerosis patients with progressive multifocal leukoencephalopathy. This table comes from immunoSEQ multiplex PCR, and its TCRdb copy is limited to in-frame clones, with some not included. This table has 31,000 or so clones, around 90% appearing once. Indicated time point: time of PML onset. Specimen: PBMCs, collected from a patient treated with natalizumab. These receptor sequences come from a woman in her 40s with progressive multifocal leukoencephalopathy.

J is TRBJ1-2 and V is TRBV18; D remains ambiguous. Germline assignment: CDR1 KGHSH and CDR2 LQKENI. With 0 bases removed from V and 6 bases from J, the gap between germline ends came to 11 bases. This CDR3 contains 14 residues. The CDR3 region has the DNA TGTGCCAGCTCACCACCGATGCGGGCGGATGGCTACACCTTC. Its protein is CASSPPMRADGYTF.

V gene TRBV7-3 combines with J gene TRBJ2-1; 7 bases line up with TRBD2. The junction had 13 bases not matched to a gene; V was cut back by 5 bases and J by 9 bases. Germline V gene data show CDR1 as SGHTA and CDR2 as FQGTGA. CDR3 length equals 15 residues. The CDR3 DNA reads as TGTGCCAGCAGCCAACGGACCGGACTAGATCGTGAGCAGTTCTTC. Residues: CASSQRTGLDREQFF.

The chain couples TRBV6-5 to TRBJ2-5; TRBD2 aligns across 9 bases. V dropped 4 bases and J dropped 5; count of bases not matched to a gene: 5. The length of the CDR3 is 14 residues. Germline CDR1 MNHEY, CDR2 SVGAGI. CDR3 sequence (DNA): TGTGCCAGCAGTTTGGCGGGAGGGCTGGAGACCCAGTACTTC. It is translated as CASSLAGGLETQYF.

The chain couples TRBV5-1 to TRBJ2-3; 8 positions match TRBD2. CDR1 SGHRS and CDR2 YFSETQ come from the germline V gene. Trimming at V came to 5 bases and at J to 0 bases, leaving 5 bases not matched to a gene. The CDR3 is 15 residues long. The CDR3 protein is CASSSKRGSTDTQYF. In nucleotides, the CDR3 is TGCGCCAGCAGTTCAAAGCGGGGGAGCACAGATACGCAGTATTTT. Full variable domain (missing parts from reference TRBV5-1 and TRBJ2-3): KAGVTQTPRYLIKTRGQQVTLSCSPISGHRSVSWYQQTPGQGLQFLFEYFSETQRNKGNFPGRFSGRQFSNSRSEMNVSTLELGDSALYLCASSSKRGSTDTQYFGPGTRLTVL.

The CDR3 loop is CASSEGPAVNQPQHF. The CDR3 DNA is TGTGCCAGCAGTGAAGGACCCGCCGTAAATCAGCCCCAGCATTTT. The chain recombines TRBV2 with TRBJ1-5; D gene uncertain. This CDR3 comprises 15 residues. CDR1 is SNHLY, CDR2 FYNNEI, per germline. Between the trimmed V and J ends, which lost 1 base and 4 bases, there was a span of 11 bases.

For the CDR3, the DNA is TGTGCCAGTCACTCGGGACTAGCGGGTTCTGAGCAGTTCTTC. It yields the protein CASHSGLAGSEQFF. This sequence joins TRBV2 and TRBJ2-1; TRBD2 agrees at 12 bases. This CDR3 spans 14 amino acids. The J segment lost 9 bases and the V segment lost 9 bases, leaving 9 bases of the junction unmatched. Looked up from germline, CDR1 is SNHLY and CDR2 is FYNNEI.

This rearrangement joins TRBV11-3 to TRBJ1-2, with no clear D. The CDR3 consists of 13 residues. Between the trimmed V and J ends, which lost 3 bases and 8 bases, there was a span of 13 bases. Germline V gene sequence: CDR1 SGHNT, CDR2 YENEEA. CDR3: CASSFLGGSGYTF. The CDR3 bases are TGTGCCAGCAGCTTTTTGGGAGGGAGCGGCTACACCTTC. Using reference TRBV11-3 and TRBJ1-2 for the parts outside the CDR3, the full variable domain is EAGVVQSPRYKIIEKKQPVAFWCNPISGHNTLYWYLQNLGQGPELLIRYENEEAVDDSQLPKDRFSAERLKGVDSTLKIQPAELGDSAVYLCASSFLGGSGYTFGSGTRLTVV.

This clone turned up a few times. The chain couples TRBV6-6 to TRBJ1-4, with D possibly being TRBD1 (6 bases). The length of the CDR3 is 11 residues. V lost 7 bases and J lost 7, with 7 bases in between. In germline, CDR1 is MNHNY, CDR2 SVGAGI (reference sequence). The CDR3 DNA is TGTGCCAGCATCAGGGGTGAAAAACTGTTTTTT. Translation: CASIRGEKLFF.

The chain is built from TRBV6-5 and TRBJ2-7, with 9 bases lining up with TRBD1. The V and J ends lost 9 bases and 1 base, in that order; junction bases with no gene match: 7. The CDR3 sequence is 14 residues long. The V gene's germline CDR1 is MNHEY and CDR2 SVGAGI. The CDR3, as DNA: TGTGCCAGTTCGGGACAGGGTCTTTCCTACGAGCAGTACTTC. Translating it yields CASSGQGLSYEQYF.

CDR3 bases: TGTGCCAGCAGCTTAACCCGAAACACCATATATTTT. Its protein product is CASSLTRNTIYF. This rearrangement joins TRBV7-2 to TRBJ1-3; D call uncertain. The germline V and J ends were trimmed by 2 bases and 5 bases, with 4 bases remaining between them. Per the germline V gene, CDR1 is SGHTA and CDR2 is FQGNSA. This CDR3 has 12 amino acids.

The chain is built from TRBV29-1 and TRBJ1-2; D unresolved. Trimming removed 0 bases at V and 0 bases at J, with 5 bases between. CDR1 and CDR2 from the germline V gene are SQVTM and ANQGSEA. The CDR3 runs 13 residues. The CDR3 protein is CSVEDGANYGYTF. The CDR3 DNA reads as TGCAGCGTTGAAGATGGAGCTAACTATGGCTACACCTTC. Using reference TRBV29-1 and TRBJ1-2 for the parts outside the CDR3, the full variable domain is SAVISQKPSRDICQRGTSLTIQCQVDSQVTMMFWYRQQPGQSLTLIATANQGSEATYESGFVIDKFPISRPNLTFSTLTVSNMSPEDSSIYLCSVEDGANYGYTFGSGTRLTVV.

V gene TRBV29-1 combines with J gene TRBJ2-2, with a possible D match to TRBD1 (6 bases). The CDR3 covers 12 residues. Trimming left V 7 bases short and J 1 base short, with 7 bases between. Per germline, CDR1 SQVTM and CDR2 ANQGSEA. The CDR3 DNA sequence: TGCAGCGCGGACAGGAACACCGGGGAGCTGTTTTTT. Translation: CSADRNTGELFF.

The chain employs TRBV5-1 and TRBJ1-2; TRBD1 matches 9 bases. Germline CDR1 SGHRS, CDR2 YFSETQ. The CDR3 runs to 12 residues. V lost 3 bases and J lost 12; bases outside the gene matches: 6. The DNA of the CDR3 is TGCGCCAGCAGCTATGGACAGGGGATCAACACCTTC. Translation: CASSYGQGINTF.

The chain links TRBV5-1 to TRBJ1-1; D unresolved. CDR3 length equals 15 residues. Germline CDR1 is SGHRS and CDR2 is YFSETQ. The V gene lost 5 bases and the J gene lost 1 base, with 15 bases spanning the gap. The CDR3 is CASRTGEVSNTEAFF. CDR3 nucleotides: TGCGCCAGCAGAACCGGAGAGGTGTCGAACACTGAAGCTTTCTTT.

Within the sample, this clone is large. J is TRBJ2-1 and V is TRBV2; TRBD1 aligns across 11 bases. The length of the CDR3 is 19 residues. Trimming at V came to 4 bases and at J to 5 bases, leaving 16 bases not matched to a gene. The V gene's germline CDR1 is SNHLY and CDR2 FYNNEI. In DNA form, the CDR3 reads TGTGCCAGCAGTGTCCCCTTTTGGGGACCGGGACAGGGGGACAATGAGCAGTTCTTC. Its translation: CASSVPFWGPGQGDNEQFF.

Remarks on this clone: At one of its ends the junction is not consistent with the germline gene, which may arise from a read error. The chain employs TRBV7-8 and TRBJ2-1; perhaps TRBD2 as D (6 bases). This CDR3 comprises 18 residues. The V gene's germline CDR1 is SGHVS and CDR2 FQNEAQ. CDR3 amino acids: CACSLYSLRRGSYNEQFF. In DNA form, the CDR3 reads TGTGCCTGCAGCTTATATTCCCTGAGGCGGGGCTCCTACAATGAGCAGTTCTTC.

This clone showed up just once. The chain recombines TRBV28 with TRBJ1-1; D gene ambiguous. Germline values: CDR1 MDHEN, CDR2 SYDVKM. The CDR3 contains 14 residues. The ends were cut back, 4 bases at V and 3 bases at J, with 12 bases in the middle. The CDR3 is CASSSPPGDTEAFF. The CDR3 region has the DNA TGTGCCAGCAGTTCACCCCCGGGAGACACTGAAGCTTTCTTT.

This chain uses TRBV5-1 with TRBJ1-2, with a possible D match to TRBD1 (5 bases). Trimming stripped 3 bases from V and 4 bases from J, with 13 bases between. Germline values: CDR1 SGHRS, CDR2 YFSETQ. The CDR3 has 14 amino acids. The CDR3 nucleotides are TGCGCCAGCAGCTACGGGGGGTTTCTCTATGGCTACACCTTC. Translating gives CASSYGGFLYGYTF.

The CDR3 spells CASSWATRMNEKLFF. CDR3 DNA sequence: TGTGCCAGCAGTTGGGCGACAAGAATGAATGAAAAACTGTTTTTT. The chain carries TRBV28 and TRBJ1-4, with D uncertain. Trimming removed 4 bases at V and 5 bases at J, with 14 bases between. The CDR3 length is 15 residues. Germline V gene lookup returns CDR1 MDHEN and CDR2 SYDVKM. Full variable domain (missing parts from reference TRBV28 and TRBJ1-4): DVKVTQSSRYLVKRTGEKVFLECVQDMDHENMFWYRQDPGLGLRLIYFSYDVKMKEKGDIPEGYSVSREKKERFSLILESASTNQTSMYLCASSWATRMNEKLFFGSGTQLSVL.

The chain uses TRBV4-1 and TRBJ1-6; 8 positions agree with TRBD1. This CDR3 has 15 amino acids. V lost 2 bases and J lost 9; bases outside the gene matches: 6. Germline CDR1 and CDR2: MGHRA and YSYEKL. The CDR3 here is CASSQQGARASPLHF. The CDR3 DNA reads TGCGCCAGCAGCCAACAGGGGGCGCGTGCTTCACCCCTCCACTTT.

This sequence joins TRBV7-8 and TRBJ2-4; tentative D call: TRBD2 (6 bases). CDR3 length: 13 residues. The germline V gene has CDR1 SGHVS and CDR2 FQNEAQ. Trimming removed 7 bases at V and 8 bases at J, with 15 bases between. The CDR3 reads CASTWGVTDIQYF. In DNA, the CDR3 is TGTGCCAGCACCTGGGGGGTAACGGACATTCAGTACTTC.

This clone has only one observation. The rearrangement uses TRBV18 and TRBJ1-2; weak D call: TRBD1 (5 bases). CDR3 length: 19 residues. CDR1 KGHSH and CDR2 LQKENI come from the germline V gene. V gave up 1 base and J gave up 4 bases, with 25 bases separating them. The DNA for the CDR3 is TGTGCCAGCTCACCACAGGAACTAAGTTTGCAGGGACTTTCCTATGGCTACACCTTC. Translated: CASSPQELSLQGLSYGYTF.

This rearrangement joins TRBV27 to TRBJ1-4; TRBD1 matches 10 bases. The V and J ends lost 1 base and 7 bases, in that order; junction bases with no gene match: 3. The CDR3 is made up of 15 amino acids. Germline CDR1 and CDR2: MNHEY and SMNVEV (reference sequence). CDR3 sequence (DNA): TGTGCCAGCAGTTTATTTGGGACAGGGGCTGAAAAACTGTTTTTT. This encodes CASSLFGTGAEKLFF.

The rearrangement links TRBV9 to TRBJ1-6; perhaps TRBD1 as D (5 bases). Trimming removed 2 bases from V and 10 bases from J, with 10 bases in between. Germline V gene sequence: CDR1 SGDLS, CDR2 YYNGEE. This CDR3 comprises 13 residues. CDR3 region: CASSVEEGSPLHF. The CDR3 DNA reads as TGTGCCAGCAGCGTTGAGGAGGGGTCACCCCTCCACTTT.